The 8 T cell receptor beta chains listed next were all sequenced from one sample in a study of blood T cells in healthy people across ages (dated by TCRdb to the mid-2010s). The method was 5' RACE. Sequenced on an Illumina HiSeq 2500. The second PCR ran for about 6 to 12 cycles and used a J-beta primer mix along with a sample-barcoded 5' primer. TCRdb handled the public reads itself, with Q25 trimming in fastp and clone calling in MiXCR, and kept productive beta chains. When rows share a CDR3 protein, they turn into one entry using the most common DNA and genes. This sample holds around 1,000,000 distinct CDR3 sequences; around two fifths were observed only once. The top ten hold around 13% of the sample. The sequencing sample was made of blood. These receptors came from a man aged 18 to 30 in good health.

This chain joins TRBV14 and TRBJ2-1; 12 bases map to TRBD2. This CDR3 is 18 amino acids long. V lost 1 base to trimming and J lost 0 bases; unmatched junction nucleotides: 4. Germline V gene sequence: CDR1 SGHDN, CDR2 FVKESK. DNA of the CDR3: TGTGCCAGCAGCCAAGTCCCGACTAGCGGGAGCTCCTACAATGAGCAGTTCTTC. This sequence encodes CASSQVPTSGSSYNEQFF. The variable domain in full, completed from reference TRBV14 and TRBJ2-1, reads EAGVTQFPSHSVIEKGQTVTLRCDPISGHDNLYWYRRVMGKEIKFLLHFVKESKQDESGMPNNRFLAERTGGTYSTLKVQPAELEDSGVYFCASSQVPTSGSSYNEQFFGPGTRLTVL.

This sequence joins TRBV12-3 or TRBV12-4 and TRBJ2-7, with 12 bases lining up with TRBD2. The CDR3 runs 15 residues. After removal of 2 bases from V and 7 bases from J, the junction contained 6 bases not matched to a gene. The chain's CDR3 is CASSLLAGGLGEQYF. Here the CDR3 DNA reads TGTGCCAGCAGTTTACTAGCGGGGGGGTTGGGTGAGCAGTACTTC.

The rearrangement links TRBV6-5 to TRBJ1-4, with D possibly being TRBD1 (5 bases). V was pared by 2 bases and J by 0 bases, with 10 bases between. Per germline, CDR1 MNHEY and CDR2 SVGAGI. This CDR3 is 16 amino acids long. The CDR3 sequence is CASSYVAGATNEKLFF. CDR3 sequence (DNA): TGTGCCAGCAGTTACGTGGCGGGGGCAACTAATGAAAAACTGTTTTTT.

The CDR3 nucleotides read TGTGCCAGCAGCCAACAGGGTTTGTGGAATCAGCCCCAGCATTTT. Translated, it gives CASSQQGLWNQPQHF. The chain joins TRBV6-2 or TRBV6-3 to TRBJ1-5; D perhaps matches TRBD1 (6 bases). Trimming took 6 bases from V and 4 from J, leaving 16 bases between them. This CDR3 is 15 amino acids long. Germline V gene data show CDR1 as MNHEY and CDR2 as SVGEGT.

V gene TRBV12-3 or TRBV12-4 combines with J gene TRBJ1-5; 7 nucleotides agree with TRBD1. V was pared by 6 bases and J by 2 bases, with 13 bases of the junction left unmatched. The CDR3 is 17 residues long. In nucleotides, the CDR3 is TGTGCCAGCAGGCCGACAACAGGGGCGGGAGGCAATCAGCCCCAGCATTTT. Its translation: CASRPTTGAGGNQPQHF.

The gene calls are TRBV29-1 and TRBJ2-1, with 10 positions matching TRBD1. The CDR3 runs to 13 residues. Trimming at V came to 5 bases and at J to 8 bases, leaving 6 bases not matched to a gene. Germline CDR1 SQVTM, CDR2 ANQGSEA. The CDR3 loop is CSVILTGGDEQFF. In nucleotides, the CDR3 is TGCAGCGTTATTCTGACAGGGGGCGATGAGCAGTTCTTC.

The V gene is TRBV18, the J gene TRBJ1-1; D gene uncertain. The V gene's germline CDR1 is KGHSH and CDR2 LQKENI. The length of the CDR3 is 15 residues. V lost 2 bases, J lost 5 bases, and 15 bases lay in between. CDR3 coding DNA: TGTGCCAGCTCACCAGGTGAGGGAAGGTTAACTGAAGCTTTCTTT. This translates into CASSPGEGRLTEAFF.

The sample holds many counts of this clonotype. This chain links TRBV20-1 with TRBJ1-2; 8 nucleotides line up with TRBD1. The CDR3 is 14 amino acids. Germline CDR1 reads DFQATT; CDR2 reads SNEGSKA (reference sequence). V was pared by 3 bases and J by 9 bases, with 12 bases of the junction left unmatched. CDR3 residues: CSASDGGTGFSYTF. The CDR3 DNA sequence: TGCAGTGCTAGCGACGGCGGGACAGGATTTAGCTACACCTTC.